Listed here are 23 T cell receptor beta chains from one sample, sequenced in a study of type 1 regulatory T cells. These receptors' antigens are unknown. TCRdb ran MiXCR on the reads and lists one entry per CDR3 protein. The data show about 65,000 distinct CDR3 sequences, around 49% seen once. Sequenced: cultured non-Tr1 T cells, either the whole culture or a sorted T cell fraction (not recorded which). The receptors derive from a human donor in good health.

This rearrangement joins TRBV20-1 to TRBJ2-1; D might be TRBD2 (7 bases). Looked up from germline, CDR1 is DFQATT and CDR2 is SNEGSKA (reference sequence). This CDR3 is 17 amino acids long. Deletions cut 8 bases from V and 0 bases from J, with 23 bases between. Written as DNA, the CDR3 is TGCAGTCCAAGGGGGGTAGCGGGTACGAGCTCCTACAATGAGCAGTTCTTC. Translated, it gives CSPRGVAGTSSYNEQFF.

This clonotype is labeled medium-sized (0.01 to 0.1%). J is TRBJ2-1 and V is TRBV18; the match to TRBD2 covers 11 bases. The V and J ends lost 3 bases and 3 bases, in that order; junction bases with no gene match: 1. This CDR3 region has 15 residues. Germline loops: CDR1 KGHSH, CDR2 LQKENI. The CDR3 spells CASSPLAGGYNEQFF. In DNA, the CDR3 is TGTGCCAGCTCACCTCTAGCGGGGGGCTACAATGAGCAGTTCTTC.

This chain uses TRBV25-1 with TRBJ1-1; no definite D call. Germline CDR1 reads MGHDK; CDR2 reads SYGVNS. Trimming left V 4 bases short and J 1 base short, with 4 bases between. The CDR3 contains 12 residues. Here the CDR3 reads CASSGPNTEAFF. The CDR3 DNA follows: TGTGCCAGCAGTGGCCCGAACACTGAAGCTTTCTTT. Full variable domain (rest looked up from reference TRBV25-1 and TRBJ1-1): EADIYQTPRYLVIGTGKKITLECSQTMGHDKMYWYQQDPGMELHLIHYSYGVNSTEKGDLSSESTVSRIRTEHFPLTLESARPSHTSQYLCASSGPNTEAFFGQGTRLTVV.

The V call is TRBV2, the J call TRBJ1-1, with 7 bases identical to TRBD1. The CDR3 sequence is 14 residues long. CDR1 SNHLY and CDR2 FYNNEI come from the germline V gene. The ends lost 4 bases at V and 4 bases at J; junction bases unmatched: 6. The CDR3 bases are TGTGCCAGCAGTGTGATATCAGGGGGCACTGAAGCTTTCTTT. It is translated as CASSVISGGTEAFF.

The genes are TRBV10-3 and TRBJ1-2; D gene unclear. Germline V CDR1 and CDR2: ENHRY, SYGVKD. This CDR3 has 13 residues. V was clipped by 4 bases and J by 2 bases, with 8 bases between them. CDR3 loop: CAISVGPNYGYTF. In nucleotides, the CDR3 is TGTGCCATCAGTGTCGGACCAAACTATGGCTACACCTTC.

This clonotype was seen just once. The V gene is TRBV7-6, the J gene TRBJ2-5; 14 bases are shared with TRBD2. This CDR3 has 18 residues. In germline, CDR1 is SGHVS, CDR2 FNYEAQ. Trimming cost V 4 bases and J 4 bases; bases outside gene matches: 11. The CDR3 DNA reads as TGTGCCAGCAGCTCCGAGACTAGCGGGGGGGCCTTTGGAGAGACCCAGTACTTC. Encoded protein: CASSSETSGGAFGETQYF.

This clonotype was recorded a few times. The chain recombines TRBV20-1 with TRBJ2-7, with TRBD2 matching over 8 bases. The CDR3 loop spans 16 amino acids. Germline V lookup: CDR1 DFQATT, CDR2 SNEGSKA (reference sequence). With 3 bases clipped from V and 3 bases from J, the junction kept 13 bases outside the gene matches. CDR3 residues: CSASPGGAGGLYEQYF. CDR3 DNA sequence: TGCAGTGCTAGCCCCGGGGGGGCGGGGGGTCTCTACGAGCAGTACTTC.

V is TRBV11-2 and J is TRBJ1-1, with D hard to call. The CDR3 totals 14 residues. Germline loops: CDR1 SGHAT, CDR2 FQNNGV. V gave up 0 bases and J gave up 0 bases, with 5 bases separating them. The DNA for the CDR3 is TGTGCCAGCAGCTTAGATTGGATGAACACTGAAGCTTTCTTT. Translation: CASSLDWMNTEAFF.

There are many counts of this clonotype. The V gene is TRBV5-6, the J gene TRBJ2-6; TRBD1 matches 8 bases. This CDR3 has 18 amino acids. Per germline, CDR1 SGHDT and CDR2 YYEEEE. V lost 7 bases to trimming and J lost 2 bases; unmatched junction nucleotides: 14. The CDR3 reads CASLQVGRGLAGANVLTF. CDR3 DNA sequence: TGTGCCAGCCTTCAAGTGGGCAGGGGGCTGGCTGGGGCCAACGTCCTGACTTTC.

The gene calls are TRBV6-1 and TRBJ2-2, with 9 bases lining up with TRBD2. The CDR3 spans 15 residues. The ends lost 3 bases at V and 5 bases at J; junction bases unmatched: 4. Germline V gene data show CDR1 as MNHNS and CDR2 as SASEGT. The CDR3 loop reads CASSEPGLATGELFF. Here the CDR3 DNA reads TGTGCCAGCAGTGAGCCGGGACTAGCAACCGGGGAGCTGTTTTTT.

The chain has TRBV19 and TRBJ2-3; D is perhaps TRBD1 or TRBD2 (7 bases each). Germline CDR1 reads LNHDA; CDR2 reads SQIVND (reference sequence). Trimming took off 5 bases at V and 4 bases at J, with 22 bases between the two ends. This CDR3 spans 17 amino acids. The CDR3 nucleotides are TGTGCCAGTAGTTTTTTACCCAGGGGGGGAGTAGCAGATACGCAGTATTTT. This gives the protein CASSFLPRGGVADTQYF.

V is TRBV4-1 and J is TRBJ1-5; D is uncertain. V was clipped by 3 bases and J by 5 bases, with 11 bases between them. The CDR3 contains 14 residues. In germline, CDR1 is MGHRA, CDR2 YSYEKL. CDR3 amino acids: CASSQASGDQPQHF. As DNA, the CDR3 is TGCGCCAGCAGCCAGGCTTCGGGCGATCAGCCCCAGCATTTT.

The chain joins TRBV29-1 to TRBJ1-1, with D possibly being TRBD1 (6 bases). The V and J ends lost 6 bases and 4 bases respectively, with 6 bases between them. CDR1 is SQVTM and CDR2 is ANQGSEA in the germline V gene. The CDR3 runs to 10 residues. The CDR3 DNA reads as TGCAGCGTGGACAGCACTGAAGCTTTCTTT. Protein sequence: CSVDSTEAFF.

This sequence joins TRBV19 and TRBJ2-6; TRBD1 matches at 7 bases. Per germline, CDR1 LNHDA and CDR2 SQIVND (reference sequence). The CDR3 spans 15 residues. The junction had 3 bases not matched to a gene; V was cut back by 3 bases and J by 4 bases. CDR3 protein: CASSMDRTGANVLTF. CDR3 nucleotides: TGTGCCAGTAGTATGGACAGGACGGGGGCCAACGTCCTGACTTTC.

This clonotype came up once. The J gene is TRBJ2-2, the V gene TRBV20-1; D remains ambiguous. V lost 3 bases to trimming and J lost 7 bases, with 12 bases between them. Germline CDR1 reads DFQATT; CDR2 reads SNEGSKA (reference sequence). This CDR3 has 13 amino acids. This chain's CDR3 is CSASGRSGGELFF. The CDR3 DNA sequence: TGCAGTGCTAGCGGTCGGTCGGGCGGGGAGCTGTTTTTT.

This clonotype has just a few counts. The rearrangement uses TRBV20-1 and TRBJ2-1; D might be TRBD2 (6 bases). The V end was cut by 0 bases, the J end by 7 bases, with 16 bases between. From germline, CDR1 is DFQATT and CDR2 SNEGSKA (reference sequence). The CDR3 spans 15 residues. CDR3 nucleotides: TGCAGTGCTAGAGAAGGCGCGGGGCTTAGAAATGAGCAGTTCTTC. This gives the protein CSAREGAGLRNEQFF.

The chain joins TRBV7-2 to TRBJ2-7; 8 bases fit TRBD1. Germline CDR1 and CDR2: SGHTA and FQGNSA. The ends lost 5 bases at V and 7 bases at J; junction bases unmatched: 13. The CDR3 sequence is 15 residues long. The CDR3 loop is CASSQGASGSLEQYF. CDR3 sequence (DNA): TGTGCCAGCAGCCAGGGGGCGTCGGGCTCGCTTGAGCAGTACTTC.

For this clonotype: Germline and junction disagree at one end, which may indicate a read error. The rearrangement joins TRBV5-6 to TRBJ2-5, with 7 positions matching TRBD2. The germline V gene has CDR1 SGHDT and CDR2 YYEEEE. CDR3 size: 16 residues. CDR3 sequence: CPSSRWGGVYQETQYF. In nucleotides, the CDR3 is TGTCCCAGCAGCCGGTGGGGGGGGGTGTACCAAGAGACCCAGTACTTC.

The chain combines TRBV5-1 with TRBJ2-7; 7 bases are shared with TRBD1. CDR3 length: 15 amino acids. Losses at the gene ends were 3 bases for V and 0 bases for J; bases not matched to a gene: 6. The germline CDR1 and CDR2 sequences are SGHRS and YFSETQ. The DNA of the CDR3 is TGCGCCAGCAGCTCTGGGACAGTAAACTCCTACGAGCAGTACTTC. This codes for CASSSGTVNSYEQYF.

The gene calls are TRBV16 and TRBJ1-3, with D uncertain. CDR1 and CDR2 (germline): KGHSY, FQNENV. Trimming removed 3 bases at V and 0 bases at J, with 9 bases between. The length of the CDR3 is 15 residues. CDR3 sequence: CASSHGIRSGNTIYF. The CDR3 nucleotides read TGTGCCAGCAGCCACGGTATCCGCTCTGGAAACACCATATATTTT.

At least ten counts were recorded for this clonotype. This chain connects TRBV20-1 to TRBJ1-6, with D possibly TRBD1 on 5 matching bases. V was pared by 6 bases and J by 6 bases, with 18 bases between. Germline loops: CDR1 DFQATT, CDR2 SNEGSKA (reference sequence). This CDR3 has 15 residues. The CDR3 sequence: CSAGGAGQGNSPLHF. The CDR3 coding sequence is TGCAGTGCCGGCGGTGCTGGGCAGGGTAATTCACCCCTCCACTTT.

This chain connects TRBV12-3 or TRBV12-4 to TRBJ2-7, with D unresolved. Trimming pared 3 bases from V and 6 bases from J, leaving 9 bases between. The CDR3 extends over 12 amino acids. CDR3 in amino acids: CASSFDWGEQYF. CDR3 DNA: TGTGCCAGCAGTTTCGATTGGGGCGAGCAGTACTTC.

The J gene is TRBJ2-2, the V gene TRBV5-4; 13 nucleotides line up with TRBD2. This CDR3 has 15 amino acids. V was clipped by 9 bases and J by 6 bases; unmatched bases: 8. The germline CDR1 and CDR2 sequences are SGHNT and YYREEE (reference sequence). CDR3 protein: CATKSGLAGAGELFF. CDR3 bases: TGTGCCACAAAGAGTGGACTAGCGGGGGCCGGGGAGCTGTTTTTT. Using reference TRBV5-4 and TRBJ2-2 for the parts outside the CDR3, the full variable domain is ETGVTQSPTHLIKTRGQQVTLRCSSQSGHNTVSWYQQALGQGPQFIFQYYREEENGRGNFPPRFSGLQFPNYSSELNVNALELDDSALYLCATKSGLAGAGELFFGEGSRLTVL.